These 6 T cell receptor beta chains came from one sample sequenced in a study of prognosis after radiotherapy for stage I lung cancer. From genomic DNA, TCR beta CDR3 was amplified by two-round multiplex PCR. Amplification in first-round PCR relied on primers specific to each TRBV and TRBJ gene. MiXCR, run by TCRdb on the multiplex PCR reads, gives a single entry per CDR3 protein. The table includes roughly 13,000 distinct CDR3 sequences, 25% to 35% detected once. This material consisted of PBMCs, taken before or after stereotactic body radiation therapy (not recorded which). These TCRs come from a donor over 45 with non-small cell lung cancer.

Here the CDR3 DNA reads TGCGCCAGCAGCTTGCCGGCGGTAGTGATAACCTACAATGAGCAGTTCTTC. It codes for CASSLPAVVITYNEQFF. The gene calls are TRBV5-1 and TRBJ2-1; unclear D gene. Per the germline V gene, CDR1 is SGHRS and CDR2 is YFSETQ. The CDR3 loop spans 17 amino acids. The germline V and J ends were trimmed by 1 base and 2 bases, with 16 bases remaining between them.

V is TRBV6-1 and J is TRBJ2-3, with 8 bases matching TRBD1. The CDR3 is 16 residues long. Germline CDR1 reads MNHNS; CDR2 reads SASEGT. Trimming at V came to 10 bases and at J to 4 bases, leaving 16 bases not matched to a gene. The CDR3 sequence is CATKNRDRLFSDTQYF. CDR3 DNA sequence: TGTGCCACAAAGAACCGGGACAGGCTCTTCTCAGATACGCAGTATTTT.

This clonotype is medium-sized by share. The rearrangement joins TRBV11-2 to TRBJ2-1; TRBD2 matches at 12 bases. V trimming: 5 bases; J trimming: 7 bases; junction bases outside the gene matches: 12. CDR3 length: 17 amino acids. The germline gives CDR1 SGHAT, CDR2 FQNNGV. CDR3 residues: CASSPEVLAGGWNEQFF. The CDR3 nucleotides are TGTGCCAGCAGCCCAGAGGTACTAGCGGGAGGATGGAATGAGCAGTTCTTC.

This clonotype has ten or more counts. V gene TRBV28 combines with J gene TRBJ2-5; no clear D. Trimming took 5 bases from V and 7 from J, leaving 11 bases between them. Germline lookup yields CDR1 MDHEN and CDR2 SYDVKM. CDR3 length: 12 residues. DNA of the CDR3: TGTGCCAGCAGTAACCCCTTTAGGACCCAGTACTTC. Translating gives CASSNPFRTQYF.

This clonotype appeared many times. The gene calls are TRBV9 and TRBJ2-2; no clear D. V dropped 6 bases and J dropped 1 base, with 10 bases sitting between them. This CDR3 comprises 14 residues. CDR1 and CDR2 from the germline V gene are SGDLS and YYNGEE. Here the CDR3 DNA reads TGTGCCAGCACGATAGACTGGAACACCGGGGAGCTGTTTTTT. Protein: CASTIDWNTGELFF.

The sample holds many counts of this clonotype. This rearrangement joins TRBV9 to TRBJ2-3; 14 bases map to TRBD2. J gave up 0 bases and V 0 bases, and 3 bases lay outside the gene matches. Germline V gene lookup returns CDR1 SGDLS and CDR2 YYNGEE. This CDR3 region has 18 residues. The CDR3 region is CASSVGTSGRPSTDTQYF. CDR3 sequence (DNA): TGTGCCAGCAGCGTAGGGACTAGCGGGAGGCCTAGCACAGATACGCAGTATTTT.